This T cell receptor beta chain was identified during a study of T cells expressing NK-cell markers. The wider study: Each TCR beta repertoire originated in sorted T cells that were CD3+CD56+NKG2C+, CD3+CD56+NKG2C- or CD3+CD56-NKG2C+.

The CDR3 has 13 residues. Germline V gene sequence: CDR1 KGHSH, CDR2 LQKENI. cDNA encoding TCR beta was synthesized via 5'RACE template switching incorporating UMIs. After re-calling the 5' RACE reads, TCRdb lists one entry per CDR3 protein, DNA absent. The table counts 200,000 to 300,000 distinct CDR3 sequences; 0.3% to 0.45% lies in the top ten. With respect to this clonotype: Its antigen is unidentified.

Whole-study results and caveats: These clonotypes additionally ranked first within the CD3+CD56-NKG2C+ fraction of a few donors.

The rearrangement uses TRBV18 and TRBJ2-5. This clonotype was obtained from a man aged 18 to 30 in good health. Material: blood T cells: a sorted CD56 or NKG2C T cell subset, CD4+ or CD8+ T cells, or bulk PBMC T cells (not recorded which). The CDR3 sequence is CASVVTIQETQYF.